What follows are 32 T cell receptor beta chains derived from one specimen sequenced in a study of T-cell memory formation after mild COVID-19. TCRdb reprocessed the 5' RACE reads with MiXCR, giving one entry per CDR3 protein. The sample lists around 370,000 distinct CDR3 sequences; approximately 21% were seen once. The specimen was PBMCs or a T cell subset sorted from them (not recorded which). The receptors come from an adult woman who had mild COVID-19 (a few samples of this study predate the infection). Cell type and time point are not known.

This chain connects TRBV7-8 to TRBJ2-1; 9 bases are a match to TRBD2. The germline CDR1 and CDR2 sequences are SGHVS and FQNEAQ. The CDR3 runs 16 residues. With V trimmed by 2 bases and J by 9 bases, 11 bases remained unmatched. CDR3 amino acids: CASSLSLSGGQSEQFF. The CDR3 DNA reads as TGTGCCAGCAGCTTATCCCTGAGCGGGGGGCAGAGTGAGCAGTTCTTC.

In this sample, this clonotype turned up a few times. This chain connects TRBV27 to TRBJ1-2; 8 bases fit TRBD1. Looked up from germline, CDR1 is MNHEY and CDR2 is SMNVEV (reference sequence). Losses at the gene ends were 6 bases for V and 6 bases for J; bases not matched to a gene: 9. CDR3 size: 14 residues. The CDR3 DNA reads as TGTGCCAGCAGCTCGCTGGACAGGGTCAATGGCTACACCTTC. This gives the protein CASSSLDRVNGYTF.

This clonotype has just one count. The chain is built from TRBV19 and TRBJ2-1; no clear D. Trimming took 9 bases from V and 7 from J, leaving 16 bases between them. The CDR3 consists of 13 residues. From germline, CDR1 is LNHDA and CDR2 SQIVND (reference sequence). The CDR3 loop reads CASRLDSDNEQFF. The DNA of the CDR3 is TGTGCCAGCCGACTCGACTCTGATAATGAGCAGTTCTTC.

This clonotype has a handful of counts. V gene TRBV20-1 combines with J gene TRBJ1-2; unclear D gene. There are 14 residues in the CDR3. The V gene's germline CDR1 is DFQATT and CDR2 SNEGSKA (reference sequence). Trimming took 0 bases from V and 4 from J, leaving 12 bases between them. The CDR3 DNA reads TGCAGTGCTAGAGATAGCTGGGCGGGCTATGGCTACACCTTC. It specifies CSARDSWAGYGYTF.

The table lists this clonotype with a few counts. The V gene is TRBV5-1, the J gene TRBJ1-5; 12 nucleotides match TRBD1. The CDR3 is 16 amino acids. Germline CDR1 reads SGHRS; CDR2 reads YFSETQ. V shed 5 bases and J 4 bases; nucleotides not matched to a gene: 7. The CDR3 nucleotides are TGCGCCAGCAGTATTGGGACAGGGGGCTCAAATCAGCCCCAGCATTTT. It is translated as CASSIGTGGSNQPQHF.

Only a few counts were recorded for this clonotype. The V call is TRBV24-1, the J call TRBJ2-1, with D perhaps matching TRBD1 (6 bases). Germline loops: CDR1 KGHDR, CDR2 SFDVKD. V was pared by 5 bases and J by 5 bases, with 15 bases between. The CDR3 covers 15 residues. CDR3: CATSVSGVRNNEQFF. CDR3 coding DNA: TGTGCCACCAGTGTATCAGGGGTCAGGAACAATGAGCAGTTCTTC.

This clonotype was counted only a few times. The V call is TRBV7-3, the J call TRBJ2-7, with TRBD2 matching 7 bases. This CDR3 is 15 amino acids long. J was trimmed by 9 bases and V by 5 bases; bases with no gene match: 16. Germline CDR1 and CDR2: SGHTA and FQGTGA. As DNA, the CDR3 is TGTGCCAGCAGCCTCGGGAGCGGGGCCCCCCTCCGGCAGTACTTC. This sequence encodes CASSLGSGAPLRQYF. The full variable domain, completed using reference TRBV7-3 and TRBJ2-7, is GAGVSQTPSNKVTEKGKYVELRCDPISGHTALYWYRQSLGQGPEFLIYFQGTGAADDSGLPNDRFFAVRPEGSVSTLKIQRTERGDSAVYLCASSLGSGAPLRQYFGPGTRLTVT.

This sequence joins TRBV20-1 and TRBJ2-1; weak D call: TRBD2 (5 bases). The germline V and J ends were trimmed by 8 bases and 3 bases, with 20 bases remaining between them. From germline, CDR1 is DFQATT and CDR2 SNEGSKA (reference sequence). The CDR3 has 15 residues. In nucleotides, the CDR3 is TGCAGTTCTACTAGAAACTTGCTACGCTACAATGAGCAGTTCTTC. This codes for CSSTRNLLRYNEQFF.

This clonotype was seen only a few times. The gene calls are TRBV9 and TRBJ2-2, with TRBD2 identical over 9 bases. V was pared by 7 bases and J by 3 bases, with 7 bases of the junction left unmatched. Germline CDR1 SGDLS, CDR2 YYNGEE. The CDR3 length is 15 residues. The CDR3 bases are TGTGCCAGCGGATTAGCGGGAGCCCACACCGGGGAGCTGTTTTTT. Translating it yields CASGLAGAHTGELFF.

This chain connects TRBV6-1 to TRBJ1-1, with D possibly matching TRBD1 (6 bases). The germline CDR1 and CDR2 sequences are MNHNS and SASEGT. This CDR3 is built from 13 residues. V dropped 8 bases and J dropped 11 bases, with 21 bases sitting between them. CDR3 loop: CASCRDIGARAFF. The CDR3, as DNA: TGTGCCAGCTGCCGGGACATCGGGGCTCGGGCTTTCTTT.

This clonotype appeared a few times. The CDR3 DNA reads TGTGCCAGCAGCCACCTCTTGGGACTAGCGGGAGGCGTGGATGAGCAGTTCTTC. It encodes CASSHLLGLAGGVDEQFF. The chain has TRBV14 and TRBJ2-1; TRBD2 matches 15 bases. The CDR3 length is 18 residues. Per the germline V gene, CDR1 is SGHDN and CDR2 is FVKESK. V gave up 3 bases and J gave up 8 bases; unmatched junction bases: 11.

The CDR3 protein is CASRTGSQSNQPQHF. Written as DNA, the CDR3 is TGTGCCAGCAGAACCGGGTCCCAGAGCAATCAGCCCCAGCATTTT. The chain carries TRBV6-1 and TRBJ1-5, with unresolved D. The length of the CDR3 is 15 residues. The V gene's germline CDR1 is MNHNS and CDR2 SASEGT. V lost 6 bases and J 1 base, leaving 13 bases between the germline ends.

This clonotype appeared a few times. The chain combines TRBV6-5 with TRBJ2-1; D is unresolved. This CDR3 is 12 amino acids long. Germline-derived CDR1 and CDR2 are MNHEY and SVGAGI. Trimming removed 6 bases at V and 9 bases at J, with 12 bases between. CDR3 in amino acids: CASRNGYGEQFF. The CDR3 DNA sequence: TGTGCCAGCAGAAACGGATATGGTGAGCAGTTCTTC.

The CDR3 DNA reads TGTGCCAGCAATGTTGGGACAGGGGTCTTCACTGAAGCTTTCTTT. As protein: CASNVGTGVFTEAFF. The V and J genes are TRBV2 and TRBJ1-1; the match to TRBD1 covers 10 bases. Germline CDR1 reads SNHLY; CDR2 reads FYNNEI. The CDR3 has 15 amino acids. Trimming at V came to 7 bases and at J to 4 bases, leaving 9 bases not matched to a gene.

The chain is built from TRBV7-9 and TRBJ2-3; D remains ambiguous. CDR1 and CDR2 from the germline V gene are SEHNR and FQNEAQ (reference sequence). The CDR3 has 15 amino acids. The V gene lost 6 bases and the J gene lost 2 bases, with 15 bases spanning the gap. The CDR3 DNA reads as TGTGCCAGCAGGATAGGGTCCAGACCCACAGATACGCAGTATTTT. Its protein is CASRIGSRPTDTQYF.

The chain employs TRBV19 and TRBJ2-7, with 12 bases fitting TRBD2. Germline CDR1 and CDR2: LNHDA and SQIVND (reference sequence). After removal of 3 bases from V and 5 bases from J, the junction contained 5 bases not matched to a gene. The CDR3 is 15 amino acids. The chain's CDR3 is CASSISSGRAHEQYF. The CDR3 nucleotides read TGTGCCAGTAGTATCTCTAGCGGGAGGGCCCACGAGCAGTACTTC.

This clonotype was found a few times. CDR3 region: CASSLGAGRYTDTQYF. The CDR3, as DNA: TGTGCCAGCAGCTTAGGAGCGGGGAGATACACAGATACGCAGTATTTT. The chain combines TRBV11-2 with TRBJ2-3; 7 positions match TRBD2. The CDR3 has 16 residues. Germline V lookup: CDR1 SGHAT, CDR2 FQNNGV. V lost 1 base, J lost 2 bases, and 6 bases stayed unmatched. Variable domain in full (rest from reference TRBV11-2 and TRBJ2-3): EAGVAQSPRYKIIEKRQSVAFWCNPISGHATLYWYQQILGQGPKLLIQFQNNGVVDDSQLPKDRFSAERLKGVDSTLKIQPAKLEDSAVYLCASSLGAGRYTDTQYFGPGTRLTVL.

The chain is built from TRBV7-9 and TRBJ2-5, with a possible D match to TRBD2 (6 bases). Germline V lookup: CDR1 SEHNR, CDR2 FQNEAQ (reference sequence). This CDR3 comprises 15 residues. Trimming removed 5 bases from V and 4 bases from J, with 17 bases in between. Here the CDR3 reads CASSTSRAGGETQYF. The CDR3 DNA is TGTGCCAGCAGCACCTCTCGGGCCGGGGGAGAGACCCAGTACTTC. The variable domain in full, with the rest retrieved from reference TRBV7-9 and TRBJ2-5, is DTGVSQNPRHKITKRGQNVTFRCDPISEHNRLYWYRQTLGQGPEFLTYFQNEAQLEKSRLLSDRFSAERPKGSFSTLEIQRTEQGDSAMYLCASSTSRAGGETQYFGPGTRLLVL.

The V and J genes are TRBV6-1 and TRBJ2-7; 10 nucleotides agree with TRBD2. The CDR3 length is 14 residues. After removal of 6 bases from V and 5 bases from J, the junction contained 7 bases not matched to a gene. Per germline, CDR1 MNHNS and CDR2 SASEGT. CDR3 coding DNA: TGTGCCAGCAGCGCCCTAGCGGGAGTAGACGAGCAGTACTTC. Its translation: CASSALAGVDEQYF.

J is TRBJ2-5 and V is TRBV19; 7 nucleotides align to TRBD2. The CDR3 runs 15 residues. Losses at the gene ends were 3 bases for V and 1 base for J; bases not matched to a gene: 5. Germline loops: CDR1 LNHDA, CDR2 SQIVND (reference sequence). This chain's CDR3 is CASSIGGSGQETQYF. The CDR3 DNA sequence: TGTGCCAGTAGTATCGGGGGGTCGGGCCAAGAGACCCAGTACTTC. The entire variable domain, with the rest obtained from reference TRBV19 and TRBJ2-5, is as follows: DGGITQSPKYLFRKEGQNVTLSCEQNLNHDAMYWYRQDPGQGLRLIYYSQIVNDFQKGDIAEGYSVSREKKESFPLTVTSAQKNPTAFYLCASSIGGSGQETQYFGPGTRLLVL.

This clonotype appeared many times. This chain joins TRBV12-3 or TRBV12-4 and TRBJ2-6; D uncertain. The CDR3 has 14 residues. V gave up 6 bases and J gave up 0 bases, with 6 bases separating them. CDR3 nucleotide sequence: TGTGCCAGCAGACTGAGCTCTGGGGCCAACGTCCTGACTTTC. Its protein product is CASRLSSGANVLTF.

The chain combines TRBV29-1 with TRBJ1-2, with 9 bases lining up with TRBD1. The germline CDR1 and CDR2 sequences are SQVTM and ANQGSEA. V was pared by 1 base and J by 3 bases, with 6 bases of the junction left unmatched. This CDR3 spans 15 amino acids. The DNA for the CDR3 is TGCAGCGTTGAAGGAGGGACAGGGAGCCACTATGGCTACACCTTC. It translates to CSVEGGTGSHYGYTF.

This rearrangement joins TRBV30 to TRBJ2-7; D remains ambiguous. This CDR3 is built from 15 residues. V was clipped by 3 bases and J by 3 bases, with 18 bases between them. CDR1 and CDR2 (germline): GTSNPN, SVGIG (reference sequence). Here the CDR3 reads CAWRGWNGEVYEQYF. The CDR3 nucleotides read TGTGCCTGGAGGGGTTGGAACGGTGAAGTCTACGAGCAGTACTTC.

This clonotype appeared a few times. This chain links TRBV7-3 with TRBJ2-3, with D hard to call. CDR1 and CDR2 from the germline V gene are SGHTA and FQGTGA. Trimming stripped 4 bases from V and 10 bases from J, with 15 bases between. This CDR3 spans 13 amino acids. CDR3 region: CASSSPPNSPQYF. The CDR3 coding sequence is TGTGCCAGCAGCTCTCCCCCTAACTCGCCGCAGTATTTT.

The rearrangement uses TRBV7-9 and TRBJ1-2; a possible D gene is TRBD1 (5 bases). The CDR3 consists of 14 residues. V was shortened by 5 bases and J by 1 base, with 11 bases between the two germline ends. Germline-derived CDR1 and CDR2 are SEHNR and FQNEAQ (reference sequence). CDR3 DNA: TGTGCCAGCAGCACCGGGACGGTTAACTATGGCTACACCTTC. Its translation: CASSTGTVNYGYTF.

Only a few counts were recorded for this clonotype. V is TRBV7-9 and J is TRBJ2-5; D unclear. V gave up 4 bases and J gave up 2 bases, with 11 bases separating them. Germline CDR1 SEHNR, CDR2 FQNEAQ (reference sequence). CDR3 length: 14 residues. CDR3 sequence (DNA): TGTGCCAGCAGCTCAGCCTTGGGACAAGAGACCCAGTACTTC. Residues: CASSSALGQETQYF.

This chain uses TRBV9 with TRBJ2-1, with 12 bases identical to TRBD2. The germline V gene has CDR1 SGDLS and CDR2 YYNGEE. CDR3 length equals 17 residues. V shed 0 bases, J shed 2 bases, and the junction held 3 bases outside the gene matches. Written as DNA, the CDR3 is TGTGCCAGCAGCGTAGCACCTAGCGGGGGGGCCTACAATGAGCAGTTCTTC. Its protein product is CASSVAPSGGAYNEQFF.

The chain joins TRBV27 to TRBJ2-7; 7 nucleotides agree with TRBD1. The germline gives CDR1 MNHEY, CDR2 SMNVEV (reference sequence). V was clipped by 4 bases and J by 4 bases; unmatched bases: 4. The CDR3 length is 13 residues. The CDR3 nucleotides are TGTGCCAGCAGTTCCTACAGGGGTTACGAGCAGTACTTC. Translation gives CASSSYRGYEQYF.

This sequence joins TRBV7-9 and TRBJ1-1; D gene ambiguous. The CDR3 spans 12 residues. Germline CDR1 and CDR2: SEHNR and FQNEAQ (reference sequence). The V end was cut by 4 bases, the J end by 4 bases, with 7 bases between. The CDR3 nucleotides read TGTGCCAGCAGCTATGAGTTCACTGAAGCTTTCTTT. Its protein is CASSYEFTEAFF.

The genes are TRBV6-5 and TRBJ2-2; D is uncertain. The CDR3 consists of 18 residues. Deletions cut 2 bases from V and 1 base from J, with 17 bases between. Germline V gives CDR1 MNHEY, CDR2 SVGAGI. The CDR3 loop is CASSYAWEGSQNTGELFF. The CDR3 DNA reads as TGTGCCAGCAGTTACGCATGGGAAGGATCACAGAACACCGGGGAGCTGTTTTTT.

This clonotype has a handful of counts. V gene TRBV12-3 or TRBV12-4 combines with J gene TRBJ2-7, with D possibly TRBD1 on 6 matching bases. This CDR3 contains 12 residues. Trimming cost V 7 bases and J 2 bases, with 9 bases left between them. CDR3 DNA sequence: TGTGCCAGCACGGACAGCACCTACGAGCAGTACTTC. It codes for CASTDSTYEQYF.

A single count supports this clonotype. V is TRBV12-3 or TRBV12-4 and J is TRBJ1-5; TRBD1 might be the D (5 bases). This CDR3 has 16 amino acids. Trimming left V 6 bases short and J 1 base short, with 16 bases between. The CDR3 sequence: CASSLAPWGSNQPQHF. In DNA, the CDR3 is TGTGCCAGCAGCCTCGCTCCTTGGGGGAGCAATCAGCCCCAGCATTTT.